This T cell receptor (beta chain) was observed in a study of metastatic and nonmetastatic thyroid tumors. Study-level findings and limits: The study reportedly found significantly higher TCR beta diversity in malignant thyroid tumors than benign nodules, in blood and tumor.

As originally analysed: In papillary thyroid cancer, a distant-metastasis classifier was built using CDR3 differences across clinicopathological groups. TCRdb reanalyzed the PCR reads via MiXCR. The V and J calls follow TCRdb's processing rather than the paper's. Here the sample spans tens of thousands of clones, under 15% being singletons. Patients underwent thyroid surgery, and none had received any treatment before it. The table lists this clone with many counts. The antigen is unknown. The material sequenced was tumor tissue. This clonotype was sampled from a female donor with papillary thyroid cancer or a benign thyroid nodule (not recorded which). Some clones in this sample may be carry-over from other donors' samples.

The CDR3 nucleotides read TGTGCCAGCAGCCCTAGCGGGAGTGGAGATACGCAGTATTTT. Translated: CASSPSGSGDTQYF. The chain is built from TRBV7-2 and TRBJ2-3; 10 bases are shared with TRBD2. The CDR3 contains 14 residues. J gave up 5 bases and V 5 bases, and 4 bases lay outside the gene matches. Germline V CDR1 and CDR2: SGHTA, FQGNSA.